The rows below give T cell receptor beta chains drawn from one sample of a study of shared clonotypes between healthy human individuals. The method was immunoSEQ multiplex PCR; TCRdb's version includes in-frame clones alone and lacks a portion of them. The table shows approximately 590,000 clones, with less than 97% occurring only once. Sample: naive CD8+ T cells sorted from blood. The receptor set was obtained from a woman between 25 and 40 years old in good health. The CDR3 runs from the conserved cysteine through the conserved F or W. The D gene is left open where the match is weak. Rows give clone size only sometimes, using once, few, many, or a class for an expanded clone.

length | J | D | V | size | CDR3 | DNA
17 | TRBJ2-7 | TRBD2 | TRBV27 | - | CASNPGLAGGFAYEQYF | TGTGCCAGCAACCCCGGACTAGCGGGAGGGTTCGCCTACGAGCAGTACTTC
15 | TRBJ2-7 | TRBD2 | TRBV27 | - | CASSFQLAGIYEQYF | TGTGCCAGCAGTTTTCAACTAGCGGGGATCTACGAGCAGTACTTC
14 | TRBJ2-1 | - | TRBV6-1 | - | CASSEPTPYNEQFF | TGTGCCAGCAGTGAACCGACACCGTACAATGAGCAGTTCTTC
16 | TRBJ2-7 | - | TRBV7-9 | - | CASSGAGHGPLYEQYF | TGTGCCAGCAGTGGGGCGGGACACGGACCCCTCTACGAGCAGTACTTC
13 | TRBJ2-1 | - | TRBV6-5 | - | CASCGRGLNEQFF | TGTGCCAGCTGCGGCCGGGGCCTCAATGAGCAGTTCTTC
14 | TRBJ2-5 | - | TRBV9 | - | CASSVGGTQETQYF | TGTGCCAGCAGCGTAGGGGGTACTCAAGAGACCCAGTACTTC
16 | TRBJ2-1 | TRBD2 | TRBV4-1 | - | CASSQAPSGTYNEQFF | TGCGCCAGCAGCCAAGCCCCTAGCGGCACCTACAATGAGCAGTTCTTC
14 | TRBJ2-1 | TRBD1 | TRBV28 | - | CASRVQGAHNEQFF | TGTGCCAGCAGAGTACAGGGGGCGCACAATGAGCAGTTCTTC
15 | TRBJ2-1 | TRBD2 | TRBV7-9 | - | CASSPRSGNYNEQFF | TGTGCCAGCAGCCCCAGGAGCGGGAACTACAATGAGCAGTTCTTC
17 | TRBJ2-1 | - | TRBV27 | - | CASSFSGGHRSYNEQFF | TGTGCCAGCAGTTTTTCCGGAGGGCACCGCTCCTACAATGAGCAGTTCTTC
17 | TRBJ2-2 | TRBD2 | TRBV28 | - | CASTSLADYSNTGELFF | TGTGCCAGCACCTCTCTAGCGGACTACTCGAACACCGGGGAGCTGTTTTTT
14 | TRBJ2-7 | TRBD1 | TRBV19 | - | CASSIRDRPYEQYF | TGTGCCAGTAGTATCCGGGACAGGCCCTACGAGCAGTACTTC
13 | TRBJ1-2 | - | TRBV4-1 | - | CASSQLLNYGYTF | TGCGCCAGCAGCCAGTTACTAAATTATGGCTACACCTTC
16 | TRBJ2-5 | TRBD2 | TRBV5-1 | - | CASSLGTSGGQETQYF | TGCGCCAGCAGCCTAGGGACTAGCGGAGGCCAAGAGACCCAGTACTTC
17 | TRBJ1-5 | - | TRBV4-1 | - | CASSQVLGQYSNQPQHF | TGCGCCAGCAGCCAAGTGCTAGGCCAATATAGCAATCAGCCCCAGCATTTT
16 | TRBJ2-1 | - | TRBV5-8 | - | CASSLVARASYNEQFF | TGTGCCAGCAGCTTGGTCGCCAGAGCCTCCTACAATGAGCAGTTCTTC
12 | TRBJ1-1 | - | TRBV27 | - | CASRTGHTEAFF | TGTGCCAGCAGGACGGGGCACACTGAAGCTTTCTTT
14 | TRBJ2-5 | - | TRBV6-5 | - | CASSSGRLQETQYF | TGTGCCAGCAGTTCTGGACGGCTCCAAGAGACCCAGTACTTC
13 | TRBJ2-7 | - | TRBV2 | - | CASIWGASYEQYF | TGTGCCAGCATTTGGGGGGCATCCTACGAGCAGTACTTC
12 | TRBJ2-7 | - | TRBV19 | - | CASSTQGGEQYF | TGTGCCAGTAGTACCCAGGGCGGCGAGCAGTACTTC
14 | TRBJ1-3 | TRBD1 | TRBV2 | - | CASSWTGSGNTIYF | TGTGCCAGCAGTTGGACAGGGTCTGGAAACACCATATATTTT
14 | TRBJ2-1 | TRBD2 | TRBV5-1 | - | CASSSYDPGLGQFF | TGCGCCAGCAGCTCGTATGACCCGGGACTAGGGCAGTTCTTC
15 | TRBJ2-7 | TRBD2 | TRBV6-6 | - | CASSYYSGSEYEQYF | TGTGCCAGCAGTTACTATAGCGGGAGTGAGTACGAGCAGTACTTC
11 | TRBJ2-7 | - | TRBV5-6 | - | CASSFLSEQYF | TGTGCCAGCAGCTTCCTTTCCGAGCAGTACTTC
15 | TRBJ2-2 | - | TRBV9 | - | CASSVARDNTGELFF | TGTGCCAGCAGCGTAGCGAGAGATAACACCGGGGAGCTGTTTTTT
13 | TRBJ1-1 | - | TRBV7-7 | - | CASSYQLNTEAFF | TGTGCCAGCAGCTACCAACTGAACACTGAAGCTTTCTTT
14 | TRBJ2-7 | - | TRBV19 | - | CASSIVGSSYEQYF | TGTGCCAGTAGTATCGTCGGAAGCTCCTACGAGCAGTACTTC
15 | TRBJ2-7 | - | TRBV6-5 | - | CASSSRRFGYYEQYF | TGTGCCAGCAGTTCGAGGAGGTTTGGTTACTACGAGCAGTACTTC
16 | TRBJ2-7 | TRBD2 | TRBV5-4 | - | CASSGDTSGDPYEQYF | TGTGCCAGCAGCGGGGACACTAGCGGAGACCCCTACGAGCAGTACTTC
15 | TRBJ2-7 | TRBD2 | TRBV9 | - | CASSVGTSESYEQYF | TGTGCCAGCAGCGTAGGAACTAGCGAGTCCTACGAGCAGTACTTC
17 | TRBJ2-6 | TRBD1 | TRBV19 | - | CASSARTGGSGANVLTF | TGTGCCAGTAGTGCCCGGACAGGGGGGTCTGGGGCCAACGTCCTGACTTTC
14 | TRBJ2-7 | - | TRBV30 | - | CAWSVVTGDSEQYF | TGTGCCTGGAGTGTAGTAACGGGGGATAGCGAGCAGTACTTC
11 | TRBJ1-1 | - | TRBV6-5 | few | CASSFGTEAFF | TGTGCCAGCAGTTTCGGGACTGAAGCTTTCTTT